Reported below is one T cell receptor beta chain. What it recognizes is unknown. In the authors' methods: In the immunoSEQ data, sequences were junction-only and lacked quality scores, so filtering differed. Repertoires were generated with immunoSEQ multiplex PCR, while TCRdb's copy carries only in-frame clones and drops some. V, J and clone size were drawn from that table, and D and trimming were deduced from the DNA. The sample contains a few million clones, around 94% of which appear only once. This entry is derived from a study of shared clonotypes between healthy human individuals. Whole-study findings and limits: Incompleteness in sorted-subset sequencing, despite large depth, was shown by rarefaction. Some clonotypes were shared by all four sorted-subset donors, while others were not shared. The non-shared ones had lower generation probabilities than the shared ones. Approximately 5% was the fraction of naive CD4 clonotypes found shared across a handful of donors.

The CDR3 is made up of 13 amino acids. Trimming removed 5 bases from V and 8 bases from J; junction bases left unmatched: 7. Germline V gene lookup returns CDR1 SGHNT and CDR2 YYREEE (reference sequence). The TCR comes from a man younger than 35 in good health. The specimen was naive CD4+ T cells sorted from blood. Regarding subset: CD45RA+ positively selected. This sequence joins TRBV5-4 and TRBJ2-1; 7 positions match TRBD2. CDR3 nucleotides: TGTGCCAGCAGAAAGAGCGGGGCTTATGAGCAGTTCTTC. Protein product: CASRKSGAYEQFF.